The next 20 T cell receptor beta chains were all read from a single sample in a study of technical replicates of blood from a handful of donors. This table comes from immunoSEQ multiplex PCR, and its TCRdb copy is limited to in-frame clones, with some not included. Among over 70,000 clones listed, 85% to 95% were seen once. Sequenced: PBMCs. The receptor set was obtained from a human donor in good health. Some clones in this sample may be carry-over from other donors' samples.

A single count supports this clone. V gene TRBV7-9 combines with J gene TRBJ1-5, with a weak D call TRBD1 (5 bases). The CDR3 consists of 14 residues. The ends were cut back, 5 bases at V and 9 bases at J, with 17 bases in the middle. Germline V gene data show CDR1 as SEHNR and CDR2 as FQNEAQ (reference sequence). The CDR3: CASSHEDSSPPQHF. The CDR3 bases are TGTGCCAGCAGCCATGAAGACAGCAGCCCGCCCCAGCATTTT. Using reference TRBV7-9 and TRBJ1-5 for the parts outside the CDR3, the full variable domain is DTGVSQNPRHKITKRGQNVTFRCDPISEHNRLYWYRQTLGQGPEFLTYFQNEAQLEKSRLLSDRFSAERPKGSFSTLEIQRTEQGDSAMYLCASSHEDSSPPQHFGDGTRLSIL.

This clone was seen a handful of times. This sequence joins TRBV14 and TRBJ2-1; D might be TRBD1 (7 bases). Trimming cost V 3 bases and J 1 base, with 13 bases left between them. CDR1 and CDR2 (germline): SGHDN, FVKESK. The CDR3 extends over 16 amino acids. The CDR3 DNA is TGTGCCAGCAGCCATACCGCAGGGGGGTCCTACAATGAGCAGTTCTTC. Amino acid sequence: CASSHTAGGSYNEQFF. The full variable domain, in which reference TRBV14 and TRBJ2-1 provide the parts outside the CDR3, is EAGVTQFPSHSVIEKGQTVTLRCDPISGHDNLYWYRRVMGKEIKFLLHFVKESKQDESGMPNNRFLAERTGGTYSTLKVQPAELEDSGVYFCASSHTAGGSYNEQFFGPGTRLTVL.

The V and J genes are TRBV15 and TRBJ2-5; 10 positions match TRBD1. The germline V gene has CDR1 LNHNV and CDR2 YYDKDF (reference sequence). The CDR3 is 17 residues long. The ends lost 0 bases at V and 7 bases at J; junction bases unmatched: 11. The CDR3 reads CATSREWDRGVRSTQYF. CDR3 DNA sequence: TGTGCCACCAGCAGAGAATGGGACAGGGGCGTCCGGTCGACCCAGTACTTC.

The V and J genes are TRBV4-3 and TRBJ2-3; 9 nucleotides agree with TRBD2. Germline lookup yields CDR1 LGHNA and CDR2 YSLEER. With 3 bases clipped from V and 4 bases from J, the junction kept 2 bases outside the gene matches. The CDR3 totals 14 residues. CDR3 loop: CASSHRLAADTQYF. The CDR3, as DNA: TGCGCCAGCAGCCACCGACTAGCGGCAGATACGCAGTATTTT.

The chain links TRBV9 to TRBJ2-7, with 9 bases fitting TRBD1. CDR1 SGDLS and CDR2 YYNGEE come from the germline V gene. There are 15 residues in the CDR3. Trimming removed 0 bases from V and 4 bases from J; junction bases left unmatched: 5. In nucleotides, the CDR3 is TGTGCCAGCAGCGTAGATGGGACAGGGACATACGAGCAGTACTTC. Translating it yields CASSVDGTGTYEQYF.

The V and J genes are TRBV7-2 and TRBJ2-1; TRBD2 matches at 8 bases. Germline CDR1 SGHTA, CDR2 FQGNSA. The CDR3 contains 15 residues. The ends lost 5 bases at V and 6 bases at J; junction bases unmatched: 9. CDR3 amino acids: CASSRSSGSTNEQFF. The CDR3 nucleotides read TGTGCCAGCAGCCGCTCGAGCGGGAGTACCAATGAGCAGTTCTTC.

CDR3: CASSSQQMNTGELFF. The CDR3 nucleotides are TGCGCCAGCAGCTCACAACAAATGAACACCGGGGAGCTGTTTTTT. This chain uses TRBV5-1 with TRBJ2-2; D uncertain. Germline lookup yields CDR1 SGHRS and CDR2 YFSETQ. This CDR3 spans 15 amino acids. V dropped 3 bases and J dropped 1 base, with 10 bases sitting between them.

This rearrangement joins TRBV7-2 to TRBJ2-7, with TRBD1 matching over 11 bases. This CDR3 region has 15 residues. Germline trimming cut 2 bases from V and 6 bases from J; bases unmatched to any gene: 6. Germline CDR1 SGHTA, CDR2 FQGNSA. The CDR3 nucleotides are TGTGCCAGCAGCTTACTACGGGACAGGGGGTCCGAGCAGTACTTC. Its protein product is CASSLLRDRGSEQYF.

This clone has more than one count but fewer than ten. The chain links TRBV7-9 to TRBJ1-1; 9 bases line up with TRBD1. Germline loops: CDR1 SEHNR, CDR2 FQNEAQ (reference sequence). With V trimmed by 5 bases and J by 5 bases, 3 bases remained unmatched. The CDR3 loop spans 13 amino acids. The CDR3 region has the DNA TGTGCCAGCAGCACACAGGGGGCAACTGAAGCTTTCTTT. Translating it yields CASSTQGATEAFF.

V usage is TRBV5-1 and J usage is TRBJ2-7, with D perhaps TRBD2 (6 bases). The CDR3 runs to 14 residues. Trimming took off 7 bases at V and 0 bases at J, with 14 bases between the two ends. From germline, CDR1 is SGHRS and CDR2 YFSETQ. DNA for the CDR3: TGCGCCAGCGCCCCAGGAGGGAACTCCTACGAGCAGTACTTC. Residues: CASAPGGNSYEQYF.

The gene calls are TRBV4-3 and TRBJ1-2; D possibly corresponds to TRBD1 (6 bases). Germline V gene sequence: CDR1 LGHNA, CDR2 YSLEER. V lost 3 bases, J lost 5 bases, and 16 bases lay in between. CDR3 length: 15 residues. The CDR3 DNA is TGCGCCAGCAGCCAGGGGGAGGGGGGTGATTATGGCTACACCTTC. Its protein product is CASSQGEGGDYGYTF.

The chain recombines TRBV7-2 with TRBJ2-5, with 8 nucleotides matching TRBD2. Germline CDR1 reads SGHTA; CDR2 reads FQGNSA. V gave up 7 bases and J gave up 4 bases; unmatched junction bases: 8. CDR3 size: 14 residues. CDR3 sequence (DNA): TGTGCCAGCACTAGGGCTAGCGGGTTAGAGACCCAGTACTTC. Its protein product is CASTRASGLETQYF.

V gene TRBV5-1 combines with J gene TRBJ2-7, with a weak D call TRBD2 (6 bases). Looked up from germline, CDR1 is SGHRS and CDR2 is YFSETQ. Trimming removed 4 bases at V and 6 bases at J, with 20 bases between. This CDR3 spans 15 amino acids. The CDR3 DNA reads TGCGCCAGCAGCCCTGGAGGGCGGGCGGAAGTCGAGCAGTACTTC. Translation: CASSPGGRAEVEQYF.

The chain uses TRBV5-8 and TRBJ1-5; no definite D call. CDR3 size: 15 residues. CDR1 is SGHTS, CDR2 YDEGEE, per germline. The V and J ends lost 2 bases and 0 bases respectively, with 9 bases between them. The CDR3 DNA sequence: TGTGCCAGCAGCTTAGTCGGTTATAGCAATCAGCCCCAGCATTTT. The encoded protein is CASSLVGYSNQPQHF.

This sequence joins TRBV25-1 and TRBJ1-4, with D perhaps TRBD1 (6 bases). The CDR3 has 16 amino acids. Germline V gene data show CDR1 as MGHDK and CDR2 as SYGVNS. Trimming cost V 1 base and J 7 bases, with 16 bases left between them. As DNA, the CDR3 is TGTGCCAGCAGTGAATTCGGTAGGGGGTTGGGTGAAAAACTGTTTTTT. This encodes CASSEFGRGLGEKLFF.

The V call is TRBV7-9, the J call TRBJ2-7; TRBD1 matches at 10 bases. CDR1 is SEHNR and CDR2 is FQNEAQ in the germline V gene (reference sequence). The CDR3 loop spans 17 amino acids. The trim removed 5 bases at V and 4 bases at J, leaving 14 bases unmatched. CDR3: CASSIPGQDRGQYEQYF. CDR3 in DNA: TGTGCCAGCAGCATCCCCGGCCAAGACAGGGGGCAATACGAGCAGTACTTC.

The chain uses TRBV28 and TRBJ2-5; possibly TRBD1 for D (8 bases). This CDR3 is built from 19 residues. The V end lost 2 bases, the J end lost 0 bases, and 22 bases lay between the germline ends. Germline V gene lookup returns CDR1 MDHEN and CDR2 SYDVKM. This CDR3 reads CASSLIGSGQGGNQETQYF. CDR3 sequence (DNA): TGTGCCAGCAGTTTAATTGGCTCCGGACAGGGAGGGAACCAAGAGACCCAGTACTTC.

The chain joins TRBV7-2 to TRBJ1-2, with 9 bases fitting TRBD1. The CDR3 has 14 amino acids. CDR1 and CDR2 from the germline V gene are SGHTA and FQGNSA. Losses at the gene ends were 5 bases for V and 1 base for J; bases not matched to a gene: 2. The CDR3 here is CASSKGQGNYGYTF. The CDR3 DNA reads as TGTGCCAGCAGCAAGGGACAGGGTAACTATGGCTACACCTTC.

The CDR3 DNA is TGTGCCAGCACCAGACAGGGTACGATAACCAATGAGCAGTTCTTC. It specifies CASTRQGTITNEQFF. The chain couples TRBV2 to TRBJ2-1, with TRBD1 matching 7 bases. The CDR3 sequence is 15 residues long. Germline V gene sequence: CDR1 SNHLY, CDR2 FYNNEI. Losses at the gene ends were 7 bases for V and 6 bases for J; bases not matched to a gene: 12. Drawing the rest from reference TRBV2 and TRBJ2-1, the complete variable domain is EPEVTQTPSHQVTQMGQEVILRCVPISNHLYFYWYRQILGQKVEFLVSFYNNEISEKSEIFDDQFSVERPDGSNFTLKIRSTKLEDSAMYFCASTRQGTITNEQFFGPGTRLTVL.

The chain links TRBV12-5 to TRBJ2-7, with TRBD2 matching 7 bases. Germline V lookup: CDR1 LGHNT, CDR2 FRNRAP. V lost 3 bases to trimming and J lost 3 bases; unmatched junction nucleotides: 5. The CDR3 spans 14 residues. In DNA form, the CDR3 reads TGTGCTAGTGGTTTTTGGGGGGGTGGCTACGAGCAGTACTTC. This sequence encodes CASGFWGGGYEQYF.